These 30 T cell receptor beta chains share one sample of origin, sequenced in a study of cytomegalovirus exposure and HLA in healthy donors. Assay used: immunoSEQ multiplex PCR; TCRdb lists only in-frame clones, some missing. The sample lists 150,000 to 200,000 clones, 88% occurring once. Sequences were obtained from PBMCs. The receptors come from a young man in good health and CMV-seronegative.

The chain recombines TRBV19 with TRBJ1-3; D gene uncertain. Germline V gives CDR1 LNHDA, CDR2 SQIVND (reference sequence). The V end lost 10 bases, the J end lost 8 bases, and 9 bases lay between the germline ends. The CDR3 spans 10 residues. The CDR3 DNA is TGTGCCACCTTCCTCGACACCATATATTTT. Translation: CATFLDTIYF.

This chain connects TRBV19 to TRBJ2-7; TRBD1 matches 9 bases. This CDR3 region has 13 residues. After removal of 10 bases from V and 4 bases from J, the junction contained 8 bases not matched to a gene. Germline assignment: CDR1 LNHDA and CDR2 SQIVND (reference sequence). CDR3 nucleotides: TGTGCCACCGAGGGACAGGGCATGTACGAGCAGTACTTC. As protein: CATEGQGMYEQYF.

The J gene is TRBJ1-2, the V gene TRBV29-1; D is unclear. Germline CDR1 SQVTM, CDR2 ANQGSEA. Trimming cost V 7 bases and J 8 bases, with 17 bases left between them. This CDR3 spans 12 amino acids. This chain's CDR3 is CSALGPGEGYTF. The CDR3 DNA is TGCAGCGCTCTAGGCCCGGGTGAGGGCTACACCTTC.

CDR3 region: CASSRGGTPREQYV. The CDR3 bases are TGTGCCAGCAGCAGGGGGGGGACACCTAGGGAGCAGTACGTC. The chain has TRBV21-1 and TRBJ2-7; the table assigns TRBD2, which was not confirmed against the DNA. TRBV21-1 is marked as a pseudogene. This CDR3 is built from 14 residues.

The J gene is TRBJ1-2, the V gene TRBV25-1; perhaps TRBD1 as D (5 bases). This CDR3 is 14 amino acids long. V lost 8 bases and J lost 1, with 14 bases in between. Germline V gene sequence: CDR1 MGHDK, CDR2 SYGVNS. The CDR3: CASLGDTNNYGYTF. Here the CDR3 DNA reads TGTGCCAGCCTAGGGGATACAAATAACTATGGCTACACCTTC.

V usage is TRBV4-1 and J usage is TRBJ1-1; D gene uncertain. The CDR3 spans 14 residues. The V end was cut by 4 bases, the J end by 0 bases, with 9 bases between. The germline V gene has CDR1 MGHRA and CDR2 YSYEKL. CDR3 sequence reads: CASSPSAVNTEAFF. The CDR3 bases are TGCGCCAGCAGCCCCAGCGCGGTGAACACTGAAGCTTTCTTT.

J is TRBJ1-4 and V is TRBV6-5; the D gene is possibly TRBD1 (5 bases). Trimming took 2 bases from V and 7 from J, leaving 11 bases between them. Germline CDR1 and CDR2: MNHEY and SVGAGI. CDR3 length equals 14 residues. This chain's CDR3 is CASSYRGFGEKLFF. CDR3 bases: TGTGCCAGCAGTTACAGGGGATTCGGTGAAAAACTGTTTTTT.

V is TRBV19 and J is TRBJ2-5; TRBD2 agrees at 10 bases. The V gene's germline CDR1 is LNHDA and CDR2 SQIVND (reference sequence). The CDR3 runs to 16 residues. V trimming: 5 bases; J trimming: 2 bases; junction bases outside the gene matches: 8. The CDR3 reads CASSVLAGAPQETQYF. As DNA, the CDR3 is TGTGCCAGTAGTGTCCTAGCGGGGGCACCACAAGAGACCCAGTACTTC.

This clone was picked up a small number of times. The chain has TRBV7-2 and TRBJ2-7; no definite D call. V was trimmed by 1 base and J by 0 bases, leaving 7 bases between them. Germline-derived CDR1 and CDR2 are SGHTA and FQGNSA. This CDR3 contains 14 residues. The CDR3 DNA follows: TGTGCCAGCAGCTTAGTCCCTAGCTCCTACGAGCAGTACTTC. This encodes CASSLVPSSYEQYF. The whole variable domain, filled in from reference TRBV7-2 and TRBJ2-7, reads GAGVSQSPSNKVTEKGKDVELRCDPISGHTALYWYRQSLGQGLEFLIYFQGNSAPDKSGLPSDRFSAERTGGSVSTLTIQRTQQEDSAVYLCASSLVPSSYEQYFGPGTRLTVT.

The sample holds a few counts of this clone. V and J are TRBV5-1 and TRBJ1-4; a weak D match, TRBD1 (6 bases). Trimming took off 4 bases at V and 5 bases at J, with 15 bases between the two ends. Per germline, CDR1 SGHRS and CDR2 YFSETQ. The CDR3 runs to 15 residues. The CDR3 protein is CASSPLDSMNEKLFF. CDR3 coding DNA: TGCGCCAGCAGCCCCCTGGACAGTATGAATGAAAAACTGTTTTTT.

This chain uses TRBV5-1 with TRBJ1-4, with D uncertain. CDR1 and CDR2 (germline): SGHRS, YFSETQ. Deletions cut 4 bases from V and 8 bases from J, with 18 bases between. The CDR3 sequence is 15 residues long. For the CDR3, the DNA is TGCGCCAGCAGCCAGCAGAGTAGCGGAAGCGAAAAACTGTTTTTT. The encoded protein is CASSQQSSGSEKLFF. Filled out from reference TRBV5-1 and TRBJ1-4, the complete variable domain reads KAGVTQTPRYLIKTRGQQVTLSCSPISGHRSVSWYQQTPGQGLQFLFEYFSETQRNKGNFPGRFSGRQFSNSRSEMNVSTLELGDSALYLCASSQQSSGSEKLFFGSGTQLSVL.

This sequence joins TRBV25-1 and TRBJ2-1, with D perhaps matching TRBD2 (5 bases). From germline, CDR1 is MGHDK and CDR2 SYGVNS. The length of the CDR3 is 16 residues. The V gene lost 4 bases and the J gene lost 0 bases, with 13 bases spanning the gap. The CDR3 bases are TGTGCCAGCAGTGGGGTTGGGAGCGACTCCTACAATGAGCAGTTCTTC. Amino acid sequence: CASSGVGSDSYNEQFF.

This clone occurred once. The rearrangement links TRBV7-2 to TRBJ2-1; 13 bases are shared with TRBD2. In germline, CDR1 is SGHTA, CDR2 FQGNSA. The CDR3 has 17 residues. Losses at the gene ends were 5 bases for V and 4 bases for J; bases not matched to a gene: 8. The CDR3 is CASSPPGLAGTYNEQFF. The CDR3 coding sequence is TGTGCCAGCAGCCCACCGGGACTAGCGGGAACGTACAATGAGCAGTTCTTC.

The DNA for the CDR3 is TGCGCCAGCAGACCGACAGGGGAGGGCGGGGAGCTGTTTTTT. Translating it yields CASRPTGEGGELFF. V is TRBV10-1 and J is TRBJ2-2; TRBD1 is a possible D gene (8 bases). The CDR3 totals 14 residues. Germline V gene lookup returns CDR1 WNHNN and CDR2 SYGVQD (reference sequence). V lost 6 bases to trimming and J lost 7 bases, with 15 bases between them.

The sample holds a few counts of this clone. As DNA, the CDR3 is TGTGCCAGCAGAACCCCCCGGGACAGGGGCTACACCTTC. Translating gives CASRTPRDRGYTF. The V call is TRBV6-5, the J call TRBJ1-2, with TRBD1 matching over 8 bases. Trimming cost V 6 bases and J 8 bases; bases outside gene matches: 8. This CDR3 spans 13 amino acids. Per the germline V gene, CDR1 is MNHEY and CDR2 is SVGAGI.

V is TRBV5-1 and J is TRBJ2-2; D is unclear. CDR1 and CDR2 (germline): SGHRS, YFSETQ. CDR3 length equals 14 residues. V lost 2 bases to trimming and J lost 1 base, with 6 bases between them. The CDR3 DNA sequence: TGCGCCAGCAGCTTTGGCGGGAACACCGGGGAGCTGTTTTTT. It encodes CASSFGGNTGELFF. The full variable domain, its missing parts supplied by reference TRBV5-1 and TRBJ2-2, is KAGVTQTPRYLIKTRGQQVTLSCSPISGHRSVSWYQQTPGQGLQFLFEYFSETQRNKGNFPGRFSGRQFSNSRSEMNVSTLELGDSALYLCASSFGGNTGELFFGEGSRLTVL.

This rearrangement joins TRBV27 to TRBJ2-2; the match to TRBD2 covers 8 bases. CDR3 length: 17 residues. V gave up 2 bases and J gave up 1 base; unmatched junction bases: 6. Germline V lookup: CDR1 MNHEY, CDR2 SMNVEV (reference sequence). CDR3 DNA sequence: TGTGCCAGCAGTTTAGGGAGAGCGGGGGTGAACACCGGGGAGCTGTTTTTT. Its translation: CASSLGRAGVNTGELFF.

This clone turned up a few times. The J gene is TRBJ1-6, the V gene TRBV5-4; D uncertain. The CDR3 totals 16 residues. Trimming shortened V by 4 bases and J by 9 bases, and 20 bases separated the two germline ends. CDR1 and CDR2 from the germline V gene are SGHNT and YYREEE (reference sequence). CDR3 nucleotide sequence: TGTGCCAGCAGCGCAGCTGAAAGCGGAGGCAGTTCACCCCTCCACTTT. Translated, it gives CASSAAESGGSSPLHF.

This chain uses TRBV7-9 with TRBJ2-1, with 8 bases identical to TRBD2. The junction had 4 bases not matched to a gene; V was cut back by 1 base and J by 2 bases. CDR1 SEHNR and CDR2 FQNEAQ come from the germline V gene (reference sequence). There are 16 residues in the CDR3. The CDR3 region is CASSLGAGGPYNEQFF. The CDR3 DNA reads TGTGCCAGCAGCTTAGGGGCGGGAGGCCCCTACAATGAGCAGTTCTTC.

This rearrangement joins TRBV7-6 to TRBJ2-7, with D possibly being TRBD2 (7 bases). The CDR3 is 14 amino acids. V was trimmed by 4 bases and J by 1 base, leaving 11 bases between them. CDR1 and CDR2 from the germline V gene are SGHVS and FNYEAQ. The CDR3 protein is CASSSEGGSYEQYV. CDR3 bases: TGTGCCAGCAGCTCGGAGGGGGGGTCCTACGAGCAGTACGTC.

The chain couples TRBV2 to TRBJ2-7; maybe TRBD2 (6 bases). Trimming took off 7 bases at V and 3 bases at J, with 16 bases between the two ends. Germline values: CDR1 SNHLY, CDR2 FYNNEI. CDR3 length equals 14 residues. The CDR3 reads CASTPGRGYYEQYF. CDR3 coding DNA: TGTGCCAGCACCCCCGGGCGGGGATACTACGAGCAGTACTTC.

The chain is built from TRBV5-1 and TRBJ2-2; 11 bases agree with TRBD1. This CDR3 region has 15 residues. Germline CDR1 SGHRS, CDR2 YFSETQ. The V gene end was trimmed by 1 base and the J gene end by 6 bases; junction bases not matched to a gene: 2. CDR3 loop: CASSLWDRGSGELFF. In nucleotides, the CDR3 is TGCGCCAGCAGCTTGTGGGACAGGGGGTCCGGGGAGCTGTTTTTT.

The chain has TRBV5-5 and TRBJ1-6; the match to TRBD1 covers 9 bases. CDR3 length: 17 amino acids. Germline lookup yields CDR1 SGHKS and CDR2 YYEKEE (reference sequence). V lost 4 bases and J lost 10; bases outside the gene matches: 15. Here the CDR3 DNA reads TGTGCCAGCAGCCTGACGGGACAGGGAGGTTCCTGGTCACCCCTCCACTTT. It is translated as CASSLTGQGGSWSPLHF.

CDR3 amino acids: CASSMTTDTYNEQFF. CDR3 in DNA: TGCGCCAGCAGCATGACTACCGACACCTACAATGAGCAGTTCTTC. J is TRBJ2-1 and V is TRBV5-1, with D perhaps matching TRBD2 (5 bases). The V gene's germline CDR1 is SGHRS and CDR2 YFSETQ. V was shortened by 4 bases and J by 2 bases, with 13 bases between the two germline ends. CDR3 length: 15 amino acids.

The genes are TRBV4-1 and TRBJ2-7; no firm D call. CDR3 length equals 16 residues. Trimming cost V 0 bases and J 0 bases, with 12 bases left between them. The V gene's germline CDR1 is MGHRA and CDR2 YSYEKL. In DNA, the CDR3 is TGCGCCAGCAGCCAAGATCGGTCAGGAACCTCCTACGAGCAGTACTTC. Its translation is CASSQDRSGTSYEQYF.

The chain has TRBV27 and TRBJ2-1, with 7 bases aligning to TRBD1. Per the germline V gene, CDR1 is MNHEY and CDR2 is SMNVEV (reference sequence). The CDR3 spans 14 residues. After removal of 4 bases from V and 3 bases from J, the junction contained 3 bases not matched to a gene. In DNA form, the CDR3 reads TGTGCCAGCAGTTCTAGGGACAGCTACAATGAGCAGTTCTTC. Translating gives CASSSRDSYNEQFF.

CDR3: CASSSDTREQFF. CDR3 coding DNA: TGTGCCAGCAGTTCCGACACCCGTGAGCAGTTCTTC. The gene calls are TRBV27 and TRBJ2-1; D ambiguous. V was trimmed by 4 bases and J by 9 bases, leaving 10 bases between them. The germline V gene encodes CDR1 MNHEY and CDR2 SMNVEV (reference sequence). There are 12 residues in the CDR3.

The CDR3 loop reads CASSSSEGMGSYNEQFF. DNA for the CDR3: TGTGCCAGCAGCTCATCGGAGGGCATGGGGTCCTACAATGAGCAGTTCTTC. The chain links TRBV11-2 to TRBJ2-1, with a tentative D call TRBD2 (6 bases). The CDR3 consists of 17 residues. CDR1 is SGHAT, CDR2 FQNNGV, per germline. The V end was cut by 4 bases, the J end by 1 base, with 17 bases between.

The chain carries TRBV7-9 and TRBJ1-1, with a possible D match to TRBD1 (6 bases). The V gene's germline CDR1 is SEHNR and CDR2 FQNEAQ (reference sequence). The CDR3 is 14 amino acids. The V gene lost 5 bases and the J gene lost 8 bases, with 18 bases spanning the gap. The CDR3 sequence: CASSPQTGREEAFF. CDR3 DNA: TGTGCCAGCAGCCCTCAGACAGGTCGAGAGGAAGCTTTCTTT.

The chain joins TRBV2 to TRBJ1-1, with D unclear. Trimming pared 5 bases from V and 7 bases from J, leaving 8 bases between. The V gene's germline CDR1 is SNHLY and CDR2 FYNNEI. This CDR3 has 11 residues. In nucleotides, the CDR3 is TGTGCCAGCAGTCCGGAGAGTGAAGCTTTCTTT. As protein: CASSPESEAFF.